Detailed here is one T cell receptor (beta chain). Its antigen is as yet unknown. The entry originates in a study of T cell responses to AZD1222 COVID-19 vaccine. Sequencing used immunoSEQ multiplex PCR; TCRdb keeps in-frame clones, though not all of them. The sample has approximately 120,000 clones, around nine tenths seen once; the top ten hold around 12%. Broader study findings: Seropositivity was recorded at baseline in only a handful of AZD1222 recipients.

The CDR3 has 16 amino acids. CDR1 and CDR2 from the germline V gene are LNHNV and YYDKDF (reference sequence). Between the trimmed V and J ends, which lost 0 bases and 2 bases, there was a span of 13 bases. V gene TRBV15 combines with J gene TRBJ1-1; possible D gene TRBD1, 6 bases. Sequenced material: peripheral blood, taken on day 0 of AZD1222 vaccination. The sequence was obtained from an adult in good health. CDR3 sequence (DNA): TGTGCCACCAGCAGAGATAGGGGGAGGGAAAACACTGAAGCTTTCTTT. This encodes CATSRDRGRENTEAFF.